This passage covers 15 T cell receptor beta chains from one sample sequenced in a study of metastatic and nonmetastatic thyroid tumors. MiXCR was used by TCRdb to re-call the PCR reads. The sample records about 70,000 clones, 15% to 20% being singletons. Not a single patient had been given any form of treatment at any point before undergoing thyroid surgery. Specimen: blood. The receptor source for this set is a female donor with papillary thyroid cancer or a benign thyroid nodule (not recorded which). Some clones in this sample may be carry-over from other donors' samples.

In its sample, this clone was seen many times. The V and J genes are TRBV5-1 and TRBJ1-4; D unresolved. The CDR3 extends over 13 amino acids. Trimming left V 2 bases short and J 11 bases short, with 13 bases between. In germline, CDR1 is SGHRS, CDR2 YFSETQ. CDR3 residues: CASSFLGTGKLFF. The CDR3 DNA sequence: TGCGCCAGCAGCTTTCTTGGAACTGGGAAACTGTTTTTT.

Ten or more counts support this clone. The rearrangement links TRBV30 to TRBJ2-1; TRBD2 might be the D (6 bases). Trimming pared 1 base from V and 6 bases from J, leaving 13 bases between. Germline V gene lookup returns CDR1 GTSNPN and CDR2 SVGIG (reference sequence). The CDR3 sequence is 14 residues long. CDR3 residues: CAWSEGLAGNEQFF. CDR3 DNA sequence: TGTGCCTGGAGTGAGGGACTCGCCGGCAATGAGCAGTTCTTC.

In this sample, this clone turned up many times. Written as DNA, the CDR3 is TGTGCCAGCAGTTACTCGAGTAGCTTCCTCTACAATGAGCAGTTCTTC. Translating it yields CASSYSSSFLYNEQFF. V gene TRBV6-6 combines with J gene TRBJ2-1; D gene ambiguous. CDR1 is MNHNY, CDR2 SVGAGI, per germline (reference sequence). CDR3 length: 16 amino acids. V was trimmed by 0 bases and J by 3 bases, leaving 12 bases between them.

This clone was seen many times. The chain carries TRBV20-1 and TRBJ1-1; 8 nucleotides align to TRBD1. The V and J ends lost 6 bases and 5 bases, in that order; junction bases with no gene match: 8. CDR3 length: 13 residues. Germline V gene lookup returns CDR1 DFQATT and CDR2 SNEGSKA (reference sequence). The CDR3 spells CSALGQVKTEAFF. The CDR3 nucleotides are TGCAGTGCCCTGGGACAGGTTAAAACTGAAGCTTTCTTT.

This chain connects TRBV2 to TRBJ1-2, with no clear D. The germline V and J ends were trimmed by 8 bases and 9 bases, with 10 bases remaining between them. CDR1 is SNHLY, CDR2 FYNNEI, per germline. This CDR3 spans 10 amino acids. The CDR3 sequence is CASLSLCYTF. The CDR3 DNA follows: TGTGCCAGCCTGTCCTTGTGCTACACCTTC.

This clone occurred many times. The rearrangement uses TRBV6-1 and TRBJ2-7, with D possibly being TRBD1 (5 bases). Germline CDR1 MNHNS, CDR2 SASEGT. The V end lost 3 bases, the J end lost 2 bases, and 14 bases lay between the germline ends. CDR3 size: 15 residues. The CDR3 loop reads CASSEGLVLTYEQYF. In DNA form, the CDR3 reads TGTGCCAGCAGTGAGGGGCTCGTCCTTACCTACGAGCAGTACTTC.

The CDR3: CASRDQTGNGEKLFF. The CDR3 DNA follows: TGCGCCAGCAGGGATCAGACAGGGAATGGTGAAAAACTGTTTTTT. The chain couples TRBV5-1 to TRBJ1-4; 7 bases match TRBD1. The CDR3 extends over 15 amino acids. V dropped 5 bases and J dropped 7; count of bases not matched to a gene: 11. Looked up from germline, CDR1 is SGHRS and CDR2 is YFSETQ.

A few counts support this clone. V and J are TRBV27 and TRBJ2-1; 8 bases match TRBD2. There are 15 residues in the CDR3. Trimming removed 9 bases from V and 8 bases from J; junction bases left unmatched: 15. The V gene's germline CDR1 is MNHEY and CDR2 SMNVEV (reference sequence). CDR3 loop: CARSGNPREGDEQFF. The CDR3, as DNA: TGTGCCAGAAGTGGGAACCCCCGGGAGGGCGATGAGCAGTTCTTC.

CDR3 bases: TGTGCCAGCAGAAGTACGGGACACAGCATCTACGAGCAGTACTTC. Its protein is CASRSTGHSIYEQYF. The chain recombines TRBV11-1 with TRBJ2-7, with D possibly being TRBD1 (6 bases). Germline V gene sequence: CDR1 SGHAT, CDR2 FQDESV (reference sequence). The CDR3 length is 15 residues. Between the trimmed V and J ends, which lost 6 bases and 3 bases, there was a span of 18 bases. The entire variable domain, with the rest obtained from reference TRBV11-1 and TRBJ2-7, is as follows: EAEVAQSPRYKITEKSQAVAFWCDPISGHATLYWYRQILGQGPELLVQFQDESVVDDSQLPKDRFSAERLKGVDSTLKIQPAELGDSAMYLCASRSTGHSIYEQYFGPGTRLTVT.

This clone was seen ten or more times. J is TRBJ2-1 and V is TRBV18; 11 bases agree with TRBD2. Germline V CDR1 and CDR2: KGHSH, LQKENI. This CDR3 spans 16 amino acids. After removal of 6 bases from V and 4 bases from J, the junction contained 8 bases not matched to a gene. CDR3 amino acids: CASSRGTSGNYNEQFF. CDR3 nucleotides: TGTGCCAGCTCTCGAGGGACTAGCGGCAATTACAATGAGCAGTTCTTC.

This clone was detected ten times or more. The CDR3 is CASSQEGAISGNTIYF. Written as DNA, the CDR3 is TGTGCCAGCAGCCAAGAGGGGGCCATCTCTGGAAACACCATATATTTT. This chain links TRBV3-1 with TRBJ1-3, with D perhaps TRBD1 (6 bases). Germline V CDR1 and CDR2: LGHDT, YNNKEL (reference sequence). The CDR3 spans 16 residues. Trimming removed 0 bases at V and 0 bases at J, with 9 bases between.

This clone occurred many times. J is TRBJ1-1 and V is TRBV15; D gene ambiguous. Trimming pared 0 bases from V and 1 base from J, leaving 12 bases between. This CDR3 region has 16 residues. The germline CDR1 and CDR2 sequences are LNHNV and YYDKDF (reference sequence). CDR3 sequence: CATSRDRAAGNTEAFF. The CDR3 region has the DNA TGTGCCACCAGCAGAGATAGGGCAGCAGGGAACACTGAAGCTTTCTTT.

This clone was detected once. The chain recombines TRBV13 with TRBJ1-2; weak D call: TRBD1 (5 bases). The V gene's germline CDR1 is PRHDT and CDR2 FYEKMQ (reference sequence). Trimming took off 5 bases at V and 4 bases at J, with 23 bases between the two ends. The CDR3 runs 17 residues. CDR3 sequence reads: CASSEPGPGAAGYGYTF. CDR3 DNA: TGTGCCAGCAGCGAACCGGGACCAGGAGCAGCTGGCTATGGCTACACCTTC.

This clone was observed at least ten times. This sequence joins TRBV20-1 and TRBJ2-5; 10 bases match TRBD2. Germline V gene data show CDR1 as DFQATT and CDR2 as SNEGSKA (reference sequence). V was clipped by 3 bases and J by 4 bases; unmatched bases: 11. This CDR3 has 16 residues. The CDR3 nucleotides are TGCAGTGCTAGGGGGGGAACGAGCGGGAGGGCAGAGACCCAGTACTTC. This encodes CSARGGTSGRAETQYF.

The V call is TRBV7-3, the J call TRBJ2-2; unclear D gene. CDR1 and CDR2 from the germline V gene are SGHTA and FQGTGA. Trimming removed 5 bases at V and 7 bases at J, with 20 bases between. The CDR3 contains 16 residues. CDR3 in amino acids: CASSIGGGRAHGELFF. The CDR3 DNA follows: TGTGCCAGCAGCATCGGCGGCGGTAGGGCCCACGGGGAGCTGTTTTTT.